The source of this T cell receptor beta chain is a study of early T cells in non-severe SARS-CoV-2 infection (dated by TCRdb to the early 2020s). For the wider study: Because TCR sequencing relied on bulk RNA taken from unsorted whole blood, pairing of alpha and beta chains was not possible.

Preparation of the library involved 5' RACE. TCRdb lists the instrument as NextSeq 500. In the TCR library protocol, unique molecular identifiers were attached to individual cDNA molecules to correct for PCR bias and sequencing error. Sequencing covered both TCR alpha and beta chains, and within each sample the abundances of alpha and beta sequences were tightly co-correlated. In the authors' own workflow: V gene, J gene and CDR3 annotation of TCR sequences was performed with Decombinator V4. Expanded TCRs were defined as changing significantly between any two time points under a Poisson model with p below 0.0001. TCR abundances were normalised to the total number of TCRs sequenced in each sample and reported as counts per million. MAIT TCRs were defined by TRAV1-2 paired with TRAJ12, TRAJ20 or TRAJ33, and iNKT TCRs by TRAV10 paired with TRAJ18. VDJdb, accessed 1 November 2021, was searched for CMV, EBV and SARS-CoV-2 annotated TCRs, with TCRs annotated for multiple antigens excluded. The public reads were reanalyzed by TCRdb: fastp trimming at Q25, MiXCR alignment, in-frame beta chains only. Each CDR3 protein gets just one entry, which takes the most common genes and DNA from the rows behind it. These V and J calls rely on TCRdb rather than the paper's analysis. Within this sample are roughly 60,000 distinct CDR3 sequences, with roughly 5.5% of them counted one time only. 6.8% of the sample lies in the top ten.

What the study reported, not specific to this receptor: Matching against VDJdb was skewed toward anti-spike CD8 responses, likely underestimated virus-specific expansions, and missed private and CD4 specificities.

This was a case-control study nested in a cohort of healthcare workers in London, UK, who had nasopharyngeal swab PCR tests and blood samples taken every week. Between 23 and 31 March 2020, the week of the UK lockdown, healthcare workers were enrolled and then followed up weekly for as long as 16 weeks. In the germline V gene (reference sequence), CDR1 corresponds to LNHNV and CDR2 to YYDKDF. The CDR3 holds 13 amino acids from the cysteine to the phenylalanine. CDR3 DNA is the only sequence kept; it has 39 bases, read in frame from the first base. The V end loses 0 bases and the J end loses 6 bases, and a stretch of 8 bases separates them. This clonotype was counted many times. The antigen this receptor binds is unknown. The input lacks base qualities; no much larger clone sits a single base away.

The rearranged chain carries TRBV15 and TRBJ1-1; the D gene is not confidently resolved. This TCR was recovered from an adult who was a healthcare worker with PCR-confirmed SARS-CoV-2 infection or an uninfected control (not recorded which). Material: whole blood. Here is the DNA: TGTGCCACCAGCAGAGATCGTCCCCCTGAAGCTTTCTTT. This codes for CATSRDRPPEAFF.